The next 19 T cell receptor beta chains were all read from a single sample in a study of cytomegalovirus exposure and HLA in healthy donors. The PCR used 60 Vbeta and 13 Jbeta primers. Data came from immunoSEQ multiplex PCR; TCRdb stores just in-frame clones and leaves some out. The sample has some 200,000 clones; 75% to 90% are singletons. The sample was PBMCs. These receptors were collected from a young woman in good health and CMV-seronegative.

In its sample, this clone was seen a few times. The chain has TRBV4-1 and TRBJ2-2; TRBD1 matches 9 bases. The V gene's germline CDR1 is MGHRA and CDR2 YSYEKL. After removal of 3 bases from V and 4 bases from J, the junction contained 6 bases not matched to a gene. The CDR3 has 16 amino acids. The CDR3 nucleotides are TGCGCCAGCAGCCATGACGGGACAGGGAGCACCGGGGAGCTGTTTTTT. It is translated as CASSHDGTGSTGELFF.

Points on this clone: This sample includes further DNA sequences coding for the same CDR3. The chain is built from TRBV7-8 and TRBJ1-5, with 7 bases fitting TRBD1. The germline CDR1 and CDR2 sequences are SGHVS and FQNEAQ. CDR3 size: 13 residues. Trimming cost V 5 bases and J 5 bases; bases outside gene matches: 3. CDR3 amino acids: CASSLDRDQPQHF. The DNA of the CDR3 is TGTGCCAGCAGCCTTGACAGGGATCAGCCCCAGCATTTT.

The genes are TRBV28 and TRBJ1-2, with D possibly being TRBD1 (5 bases). V was cut by 10 bases and J by 3 bases, with 12 bases left in between. The CDR3 length is 12 residues. Germline lookup yields CDR1 MDHEN and CDR2 SYDVKM. This CDR3 is CATGGNDYGYTF. CDR3 DNA sequence: TGTGCCACCGGGGGAAATGACTATGGCTACACCTTC.

V usage is TRBV6-1 and J usage is TRBJ1-1, with a weak D call TRBD1 (5 bases). CDR1 is MNHNS and CDR2 is SASEGT in the germline V gene. CDR3 length: 13 residues. V was cut by 11 bases and J by 0 bases, with 13 bases left in between. CDR3 loop: CAHATAMNTEAFF. In DNA, the CDR3 is TGTGCCCACGCGACAGCTATGAACACTGAAGCTTTCTTT.

The rearrangement links TRBV5-1 to TRBJ2-5; the D gene is possibly TRBD1 (6 bases). CDR1 SGHRS and CDR2 YFSETQ come from the germline V gene. V shed 1 base and J shed 1 base, with 11 bases lying between them. The CDR3 has 15 amino acids. The DNA for the CDR3 is TGCGCCAGCAGCTTGAATGGACAGACCCAAGAGACCCAGTACTTC. Protein product: CASSLNGQTQETQYF.

V and J are TRBV27 and TRBJ2-1; D might be TRBD1 (6 bases). The germline V gene encodes CDR1 MNHEY and CDR2 SMNVEV (reference sequence). V lost 5 bases to trimming and J lost 5 bases, with 19 bases between them. This CDR3 spans 16 amino acids. The CDR3 DNA reads as TGTGCCAGCAGTGCGCCGACAGGCTACGTCCACAATGAGCAGTTCTTC. It encodes CASSAPTGYVHNEQFF.

This sequence joins TRBV18 and TRBJ2-1, with D hard to call. This CDR3 comprises 15 residues. Germline loops: CDR1 KGHSH, CDR2 LQKENI. V was clipped by 3 bases and J by 3 bases, with 12 bases between them. As DNA, the CDR3 is TGTGCCAGCTCACCGGAGACGACGGGCTACAATGAGCAGTTCTTC. As protein: CASSPETTGYNEQFF.

This chain links TRBV18 with TRBJ1-5; TRBD1 is a possible D gene (5 bases). Germline V gene sequence: CDR1 KGHSH, CDR2 LQKENI. Trimming removed 1 base at V and 5 bases at J, with 9 bases between. The CDR3 spans 14 residues. DNA for the CDR3: TGTGCCAGCTCACCACTTAAAGGGGATCAGCCCCAGCATTTT. Its protein is CASSPLKGDQPQHF.

This clone appeared once. The chain joins TRBV2 to TRBJ1-3, with TRBD1 as a possible D gene (6 bases). The V and J ends lost 2 bases and 2 bases respectively, with 7 bases between them. Germline-derived CDR1 and CDR2 are SNHLY and FYNNEI. This CDR3 has 14 amino acids. CDR3 bases: TGTGCCAGCAGTGAAAACAGGGCTGGAAACACCATATATTTT. Translating gives CASSENRAGNTIYF.

V and J are TRBV11-1 and TRBJ2-3; 8 nucleotides match TRBD2. The CDR3 contains 15 residues. The J segment lost 6 bases and the V segment lost 2 bases, leaving 7 bases of the junction unmatched. Germline V gene lookup returns CDR1 SGHAT and CDR2 FQDESV (reference sequence). The CDR3: CASSLLMTGGDTQYF. The DNA for the CDR3 is TGTGCCAGCAGCTTACTGATGACGGGAGGGGATACGCAGTATTTT.

The chain uses TRBV7-9 and TRBJ2-1; 7 positions agree with TRBD2. CDR3 size: 12 residues. Germline V gives CDR1 SEHNR, CDR2 FQNEAQ (reference sequence). CDR3 region: CSRVGGNNEQFF. The CDR3 DNA sequence: TGTTCCCGCGTCGGGGGGAACAATGAGCAGTTCTTC.

This clone was seen only a few times. The chain recombines TRBV5-1 with TRBJ2-2; 10 bases are shared with TRBD2. Germline trimming cut 2 bases from V and 7 bases from J; bases unmatched to any gene: 8. Looked up from germline, CDR1 is SGHRS and CDR2 is YFSETQ. CDR3 length: 16 residues. The DNA for the CDR3 is TGCGCCAGCAGCTTCGGAGCGGGAGGGCCTTACGGGGAGCTGTTTTTT. Its translation: CASSFGAGGPYGELFF.

Only a few counts were recorded for this clone. The chain employs TRBV5-1 and TRBJ2-7; D call uncertain. The CDR3 is 14 amino acids. The V gene's germline CDR1 is SGHRS and CDR2 YFSETQ. Trimming took 0 bases from V and 0 from J, leaving 7 bases between them. The CDR3 DNA reads as TGCGCCAGCAGCTTGGGTCCTAACTCCTACGAGCAGTACTTC. Amino acids: CASSLGPNSYEQYF. Full variable domain (outside the CDR3, taken from reference TRBV5-1 and TRBJ2-7): KAGVTQTPRYLIKTRGQQVTLSCSPISGHRSVSWYQQTPGQGLQFLFEYFSETQRNKGNFPGRFSGRQFSNSRSEMNVSTLELGDSALYLCASSLGPNSYEQYFGPGTRLTVT.

The chain has TRBV7-9 and TRBJ1-1, with D unclear. From germline, CDR1 is SEHNR and CDR2 FQNEAQ (reference sequence). Trimming pared 1 base from V and 0 bases from J, leaving 3 bases between. This CDR3 region has 13 residues. CDR3 nucleotide sequence: TGTGCCAGCAGCTTAGTTATGAACACTGAAGCTTTCTTT. Encoded protein: CASSLVMNTEAFF.

The V call is TRBV9, the J call TRBJ2-7; 10 nucleotides agree with TRBD2. Per the germline V gene, CDR1 is SGDLS and CDR2 is YYNGEE. The CDR3 sequence is 15 residues long. The trim removed 0 bases at V and 3 bases at J, leaving 3 bases unmatched. CDR3 DNA sequence: TGTGCCAGCAGCGTAGATGAGCGGGGGGGCTACGAGCAGTACTTC. It yields the protein CASSVDERGGYEQYF.

A note on this clone: At one end, the junction sequence differs from germline, possibly due to a read error. The rearrangement uses TRBV7-9 and TRBJ1-1; TRBD1 agrees at 9 bases. The CDR3 has 15 residues. Germline CDR1 reads SEHNR; CDR2 reads FQNEAQ (reference sequence). CDR3 in amino acids: CSSQHLQGASTEAFF. The CDR3 DNA reads TGTTCCAGCCAACATTTACAGGGGGCGAGCACTGAAGCTTTCTTT.

The rearrangement joins TRBV7-2 to TRBJ2-1; 9 positions agree with TRBD2. J was trimmed by 7 bases and V by 5 bases; bases with no gene match: 12. This CDR3 is built from 16 residues. The V gene's germline CDR1 is SGHTA and CDR2 FQGNSA. The DNA for the CDR3 is TGTGCCAGCAGCCAGGAGGGGACTAGCTTTCGGAATGAGCAGTTCTTC. As protein: CASSQEGTSFRNEQFF.

This chain joins TRBV5-1 and TRBJ1-2; TRBD1 matches 8 bases. V was clipped by 4 bases and J by 6 bases; unmatched bases: 26. Germline lookup yields CDR1 SGHRS and CDR2 YFSETQ. The CDR3 has 20 residues. The CDR3 sequence is CASSPGQGQGILVLQDGYTF. The CDR3, as DNA: TGCGCCAGCAGCCCTGGACAGGGTCAGGGGATCCTCGTCCTCCAAGATGGCTACACCTTC.

V gene TRBV5-1 combines with J gene TRBJ2-3; D possibly corresponds to TRBD2 (5 bases). V lost 4 bases, J lost 2 bases, and 11 bases lay in between. The CDR3 contains 14 residues. Germline values: CDR1 SGHRS, CDR2 YFSETQ. In DNA form, the CDR3 reads TGCGCCAGCAGCCCCGGTAGCGACACAGATACGCAGTATTTT. It translates to CASSPGSDTDTQYF.